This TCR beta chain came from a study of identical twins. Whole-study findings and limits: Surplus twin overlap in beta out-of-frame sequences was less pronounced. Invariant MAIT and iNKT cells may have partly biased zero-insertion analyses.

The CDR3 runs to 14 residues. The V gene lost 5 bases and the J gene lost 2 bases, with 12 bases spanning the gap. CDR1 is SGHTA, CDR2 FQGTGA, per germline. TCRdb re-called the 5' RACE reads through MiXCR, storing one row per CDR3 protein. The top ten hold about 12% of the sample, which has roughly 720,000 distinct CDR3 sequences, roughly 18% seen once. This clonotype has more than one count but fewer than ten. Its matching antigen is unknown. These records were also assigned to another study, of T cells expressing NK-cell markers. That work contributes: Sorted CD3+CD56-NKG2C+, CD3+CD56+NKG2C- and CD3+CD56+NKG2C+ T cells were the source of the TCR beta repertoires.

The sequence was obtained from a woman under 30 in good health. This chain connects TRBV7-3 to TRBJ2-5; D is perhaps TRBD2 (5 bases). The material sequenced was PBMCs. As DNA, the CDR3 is TGTGCCAGCAGCCCCGGGAACCCACAAGAGACCCAGTACTTC. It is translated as CASSPGNPQETQYF. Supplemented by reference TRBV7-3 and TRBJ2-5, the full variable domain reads GAGVSQTPSNKVTEKGKYVELRCDPISGHTALYWYRQSLGQGPEFLIYFQGTGAADDSGLPNDRFFAVRPEGSVSTLKIQRTERGDSAVYLCASSPGNPQETQYFGPGTRLLVL.